The present T cell receptor beta chain was sequenced within a study of blood T cell repertoires in COVID-19. Study-level background: Sites in the United States, Italy and Spain provided acute and convalescent COVID-19 samples. Sources were T cells, B-cell-depleted T cells, or PBMCs; the material itself was cDNA or gDNA.

Original processing methods: Nucleated cell number was recorded as an estimate derived from reference gene primer amplification. Repertoires were generated with immunoSEQ multiplex PCR, while TCRdb's copy carries only in-frame clones and drops some. The V and J calls and clone size come from that table; D and trimming were worked out from the DNA. The table records under 60,000 clones, around four fifths of them present only once. This CDR3 contains 12 residues. Germline V gene sequence: CDR1 SEHNR, CDR2 FQNEAQ (reference sequence). Between the trimmed V and J ends, which lost 1 base and 8 bases, there was a span of 8 bases.

The rearrangement links TRBV7-9 to TRBJ1-2, with D unclear. The sequencing sample was made of peripheral blood. The source of this sequence is a human donor in a cohort sampled during active COVID-19. Here the CDR3 DNA reads TGTGCCAGCAGCTTAGATATCAGAGGCTACACCTTC. Its translation is CASSLDIRGYTF.